The next 20 T cell receptor beta chains were all read from a single sample in a study of cytomegalovirus exposure and HLA in healthy donors. The study ran its PCR with 60 Vbeta and 13 Jbeta primers. Profiled with immunoSEQ multiplex PCR; TCRdb holds only in-frame clones, not every one. The repertoire holds around 150,000 clones, with about 86% as singletons. Sequenced sample: PBMCs. The receptor source for this set is a man aged 35 to 55 in good health and CMV-seropositive.

J is TRBJ2-6 and V is TRBV11-3; D is undetermined. The germline V and J ends were trimmed by 2 bases and 0 bases, with 20 bases remaining between them. This CDR3 is built from 20 residues. The V gene's germline CDR1 is SGHNT and CDR2 YENEEA. CDR3 protein: CASSLPTVANRRSGANVLTF. The CDR3 nucleotides are TGTGCCAGCAGCTTACCCACAGTCGCGAATAGGCGCTCTGGGGCCAACGTCCTGACTTTC. Looking up the rest from reference TRBV11-3 and TRBJ2-6 gives the full variable domain: EAGVVQSPRYKIIEKKQPVAFWCNPISGHNTLYWYLQNLGQGPELLIRYENEEAVDDSQLPKDRFSAERLKGVDSTLKIQPAELGDSAVYLCASSLPTVANRRSGANVLTFGAGSRLTVL.

The chain employs TRBV7-2 and TRBJ2-5; D not resolved. The germline gives CDR1 SGHTA, CDR2 FQGNSA. The CDR3 is 15 residues long. V lost 2 bases, J lost 5 bases, and 15 bases lay in between. The CDR3 DNA reads as TGTGCCAGCAGCTTAACCAATCGTTCGAGGGAGACCCAGTACTTC. This gives the protein CASSLTNRSRETQYF. The variable domain in full, with the rest retrieved from reference TRBV7-2 and TRBJ2-5, is GAGVSQSPSNKVTEKGKDVELRCDPISGHTALYWYRQSLGQGLEFLIYFQGNSAPDKSGLPSDRFSAERTGGSVSTLTIQRTQQEDSAVYLCASSLTNRSRETQYFGPGTRLLVL.

The CDR3 sequence is CASSALQGAGNTIYF. The CDR3 coding sequence is TGCGCCAGCAGCGCTCTACAGGGGGCTGGAAACACCATATATTTT. The chain couples TRBV5-1 to TRBJ1-3, with TRBD1 identical over 8 bases. Germline CDR1 is SGHRS and CDR2 is YFSETQ. The CDR3 totals 15 residues. V lost 4 bases and J lost 2; bases outside the gene matches: 5.

The chain uses TRBV30 and TRBJ1-2, with TRBD1 as a possible D gene (6 bases). Germline assignment: CDR1 GTSNPN and CDR2 SVGIG (reference sequence). Trimming removed 2 bases from V and 8 bases from J, with 15 bases in between. The length of the CDR3 is 13 residues. The CDR3 spells CAWSRPQGNGYTF. In DNA form, the CDR3 reads TGTGCCTGGAGTCGCCCACAGGGAAACGGCTACACCTTC.

The chain is built from TRBV5-1 and TRBJ1-1; perhaps TRBD1 as D (6 bases). The germline gives CDR1 SGHRS, CDR2 YFSETQ. V was clipped by 3 bases and J by 3 bases, with 12 bases between them. This CDR3 region has 14 residues. The CDR3 DNA sequence: TGCGCCAGCAGCTGGGGGACACTTTACACTGAAGCTTTCTTT. Encoded protein: CASSWGTLYTEAFF.

The CDR3 DNA follows: TGTGCCGGGGGAACTAGCGGGAGGTCAGATACGCAGTATTTT. Translation gives CAGGTSGRSDTQYF. The genes are TRBV7-9 and TRBJ2-3; 12 bases line up with TRBD2. CDR1 is SEHNR, CDR2 FQNEAQ, per germline (reference sequence). Trimming took 11 bases from V and 4 from J; bases not matched to a gene: 7. The CDR3 extends over 14 amino acids.

CDR3 residues: CASSTQGAGNTIYF. The CDR3 DNA reads TGTGCCAGCAGTACTCAGGGGGCTGGAAACACCATATATTTT. The chain has TRBV2 and TRBJ1-3; 7 positions match TRBD1. This CDR3 is built from 14 residues. Germline CDR1 and CDR2: SNHLY and FYNNEI. Losses at the gene ends were 5 bases for V and 2 bases for J; bases not matched to a gene: 3.

The chain employs TRBV30 and TRBJ2-1; 9 bases fit TRBD2. CDR3 length equals 13 residues. CDR1 and CDR2 (germline): GTSNPN, SVGIG (reference sequence). The junction had 14 bases not matched to a gene; V was cut back by 8 bases and J by 12 bases. The CDR3 is CAGSGSSRQRQFF. DNA of the CDR3: TGTGCCGGTAGCGGGAGTTCTCGGCAGAGGCAGTTCTTC.

The rearrangement uses TRBV7-2 and TRBJ1-2; D remains ambiguous. Trimming stripped 2 bases from V and 0 bases from J, with 4 bases between. Germline V gene sequence: CDR1 SGHTA, CDR2 FQGNSA. This CDR3 is built from 13 residues. CDR3 in amino acids: CASSLTTNYGYTF. CDR3 in DNA: TGTGCCAGCAGCTTAACTACTAACTATGGCTACACCTTC. The full variable domain, its missing parts supplied by reference TRBV7-2 and TRBJ1-2, is GAGVSQSPSNKVTEKGKDVELRCDPISGHTALYWYRQSLGQGLEFLIYFQGNSAPDKSGLPSDRFSAERTGGSVSTLTIQRTQQEDSAVYLCASSLTTNYGYTFGSGTRLTVV.

The chain recombines TRBV7-3 with TRBJ2-1; D may be TRBD2 (5 bases). The CDR3 is made up of 13 amino acids. The germline V gene has CDR1 SGHTA and CDR2 FQGTGA. Trimming took off 4 bases at V and 5 bases at J, with 9 bases between the two ends. The CDR3 DNA sequence: TGTGCCAGCAGCTCAGGACTGAACAATGAGCAGTTCTTC. Translated, it gives CASSSGLNNEQFF.

The rearrangement joins TRBV7-9 to TRBJ1-1, with D perhaps matching TRBD1 (6 bases). The ends were cut back, 6 bases at V and 3 bases at J, with 17 bases in the middle. This CDR3 has 15 amino acids. CDR1 SEHNR and CDR2 FQNEAQ come from the germline V gene (reference sequence). The CDR3 reads CASSYRERGDTEAFF. In nucleotides, the CDR3 is TGTGCCAGCAGTTACAGGGAGAGAGGGGACACTGAAGCTTTCTTT.

The chain employs TRBV6-6 and TRBJ2-7, with a weak D call TRBD1 (5 bases). There are 14 residues in the CDR3. Germline assignment: CDR1 MNHNY and CDR2 SVGAGI (reference sequence). Trimming shortened V by 6 bases and J by 3 bases, and 15 bases separated the two germline ends. CDR3 amino acids: CASSPSEQVYEQYF. As DNA, the CDR3 is TGTGCCAGCAGCCCCTCCGAACAGGTCTACGAGCAGTACTTC.

The chain recombines TRBV29-1 with TRBJ2-7; the match to TRBD2 covers 9 bases. Losses at the gene ends were 8 bases for V and 6 bases for J; bases not matched to a gene: 11. Germline lookup yields CDR1 SQVTM and CDR2 ANQGSEA. The CDR3 has 13 residues. CDR3 DNA: TGCAGCATCGCCGGGACTAGCTCGGTCGAGCAGTACTTC. Translated, it gives CSIAGTSSVEQYF.

The rearrangement joins TRBV5-4 to TRBJ2-3; D gene uncertain. V dropped 4 bases and J dropped 6 bases, with 9 bases sitting between them. The CDR3 runs to 12 residues. The germline V gene encodes CDR1 SGHNT and CDR2 YYREEE (reference sequence). The CDR3 nucleotides read TGTGCCAGCAGCAAAAGTCAGGATACGCAGTATTTT. Protein: CASSKSQDTQYF.

As for this clone: One end of the junction does not line up with germline, which may come from a read error. The chain recombines TRBV19 with TRBJ1-3; D unclear. The V gene's germline CDR1 is LNHDA and CDR2 SQIVND (reference sequence). The CDR3 has 15 amino acids. The DNA for the CDR3 is TGTGCCAGTAGTATTCTAGCCGCTGCTGGAAGCACCATATATTTT. This gives the protein CASSILAAAGSTIYF.

The chain combines TRBV14 with TRBJ1-3, with a weak D call TRBD1 (5 bases). The length of the CDR3 is 18 residues. Germline CDR1 and CDR2: SGHDN and FVKESK. The V end was cut by 1 base, the J end by 0 bases, with 16 bases between. CDR3 coding DNA: TGTGCCAGCAGCCAAGCCATTGGGGCGGTACTCTCTGGAAACACCATATATTTT. Encoded protein: CASSQAIGAVLSGNTIYF.

The chain is built from TRBV5-1 and TRBJ1-1; weak D call: TRBD1 (5 bases). Trimming shortened V by 5 bases and J by 4 bases, and 12 bases separated the two germline ends. The CDR3 totals 13 residues. Germline values: CDR1 SGHRS, CDR2 YFSETQ. CDR3: CASSIGEGTEAFF. The CDR3 nucleotides read TGCGCCAGCAGTATAGGGGAGGGCACTGAAGCTTTCTTT. Filled out from reference TRBV5-1 and TRBJ1-1, the complete variable domain reads KAGVTQTPRYLIKTRGQQVTLSCSPISGHRSVSWYQQTPGQGLQFLFEYFSETQRNKGNFPGRFSGRQFSNSRSEMNVSTLELGDSALYLCASSIGEGTEAFFGQGTRLTVV.

This chain links TRBV5-1 with TRBJ2-3; 10 positions agree with TRBD1. V lost 5 bases, J lost 4 bases, and 4 bases stayed unmatched. The CDR3 runs 14 residues. Germline values: CDR1 SGHRS, CDR2 YFSETQ. The CDR3 loop is CASSPGTGADTQYF. DNA for the CDR3: TGCGCCAGCAGTCCCGGGACAGGGGCAGATACGCAGTATTTT.

The chain joins TRBV7-9 to TRBJ1-6; 7 bases are a match to TRBD1. Germline V gene data show CDR1 as SEHNR and CDR2 as FQNEAQ (reference sequence). The CDR3 extends over 14 amino acids. V lost 10 bases, J lost 9 bases, and 12 bases stayed unmatched. CDR3 loop: CATVAGQRGSPLHF. CDR3 DNA sequence: TGTGCCACCGTGGCGGGACAGAGGGGTTCACCCCTCCACTTT.

This chain uses TRBV10-3 with TRBJ1-2; D remains ambiguous. CDR1 and CDR2 (germline): ENHRY, SYGVKD. Trimming cost V 0 bases and J 6 bases, with 5 bases left between them. This CDR3 has 12 amino acids. The CDR3 DNA reads TGTGCCATCAGTGAGTCTCTAGATGGCTACACCTTC. Translation gives CAISESLDGYTF.